These 30 T cell receptor beta chains originate from one sample sequenced in a study of CD8+ T cells in alopecia areata (dated by TCRdb to between 2017 and 2018). The meaning of the sample's time point label: baseline before oral tofacitinib. The library relied on the immunoSEQ multiplex PCR assay. RNA was extracted from all samples and reverse transcribed into cDNA, which served as template for TCR sequencing. Entries here come from immuneACCESS through TCRdb and include only in-frame sequences with V and J called. Some clones fail to appear in such tables; in the studies checked, an unresolved V gene covers under half of the shortfall, and the cause of the remainder is unknown. The sample table lists around 140,000 clones, 85% to 90% of them with a count of one. The ten top clones hold approximately 15% of the sample. The material was CD8+ T cells sorted from blood, obtained at week 0. These receptors were taken from a human donor with alopecia areata.

This clone is a singleton in its sample. This sequence joins TRBV2 and TRBJ2-3, with 9 bases fitting TRBD1. Germline lookup yields CDR1 SNHLY and CDR2 FYNNEI. Losses at the gene ends were 5 bases for V and 3 bases for J; bases not matched to a gene: 6. The CDR3 runs 15 residues. This CDR3 is CASSRGTGPTDTQYF. CDR3 nucleotides: TGTGCCAGCAGTAGAGGGACAGGGCCTACAGATACGCAGTATTTT. Complete variable domain (other parts from reference TRBV2 and TRBJ2-3): EPEVTQTPSHQVTQMGQEVILRCVPISNHLYFYWYRQILGQKVEFLVSFYNNEISEKSEIFDDQFSVERPDGSNFTLKIRSTKLEDSAMYFCASSRGTGPTDTQYFGPGTRLTVL.

The chain employs TRBV19 and TRBJ1-2; D call uncertain. The CDR3 loop spans 12 amino acids. From germline, CDR1 is LNHDA and CDR2 SQIVND (reference sequence). V shed 7 bases and J shed 7 bases, with 13 bases lying between them. CDR3 residues: CASTLAGSGYTF. The DNA of the CDR3 is TGTGCCAGTACACTGGCGGGGTCTGGCTACACCTTC. Full variable domain (missing parts from reference TRBV19 and TRBJ1-2): DGGITQSPKYLFRKEGQNVTLSCEQNLNHDAMYWYRQDPGQGLRLIYYSQIVNDFQKGDIAEGYSVSREKKESFPLTVTSAQKNPTAFYLCASTLAGSGYTFGSGTRLTVV.

The chain recombines TRBV4-1 with TRBJ1-5; no definite D call. Germline V CDR1 and CDR2: MGHRA, YSYEKL. The CDR3 has 15 residues. V was pared by 1 base and J by 6 bases, with 13 bases between. The CDR3 DNA reads TGCGCCAGCAGCCAAGGGGTGGGCGTGCGTCAGCCCCAGCATTTT. It codes for CASSQGVGVRQPQHF.

This sequence joins TRBV7-6 and TRBJ2-7; D unresolved. This CDR3 is built from 13 residues. V lost 1 base, J lost 6 bases, and 10 bases lay in between. In germline, CDR1 is SGHVS, CDR2 FNYEAQ. The CDR3 region is CASSLETMGEQYF. The CDR3 DNA is TGTGCCAGCAGCTTAGAGACGATGGGCGAGCAGTACTTC.

The chain joins TRBV19 to TRBJ2-1, with D possibly matching TRBD1 (6 bases). This CDR3 region has 14 residues. Per the germline V gene, CDR1 is LNHDA and CDR2 is SQIVND (reference sequence). The V end lost 7 bases, the J end lost 1 base, and 11 bases lay between the germline ends. This chain's CDR3 is CASTPQGSYNEQFF. In DNA, the CDR3 is TGTGCCAGTACCCCACAGGGATCCTACAATGAGCAGTTCTTC.

In this sample, this clone turned up a few times. The rearrangement links TRBV27 to TRBJ2-7, with 8 bases fitting TRBD2. Germline trimming cut 3 bases from V and 4 bases from J; bases unmatched to any gene: 5. Looked up from germline, CDR1 is MNHEY and CDR2 is SMNVEV (reference sequence). The CDR3 spans 14 residues. The CDR3 DNA reads TGTGCCAGCAGTTTGACGGGAGGGTGGTACGAGCAGTACTTC. This gives the protein CASSLTGGWYEQYF.

The chain links TRBV29-1 to TRBJ2-4, with D perhaps TRBD1 (5 bases). The germline CDR1 and CDR2 sequences are SQVTM and ANQGSEA. V lost 6 bases and J 15 bases, leaving 18 bases between the germline ends. The CDR3 is 11 amino acids. CDR3 loop: CSVDTRLGLYF. In DNA, the CDR3 is TGCAGCGTGGACACAAGGTTGGGATTGTACTTC.

The rearrangement uses TRBV5-1 and TRBJ2-1; 8 bases map to TRBD1. The CDR3 runs 15 residues. With V trimmed by 5 bases and J by 5 bases, 9 bases remained unmatched. CDR1 is SGHRS, CDR2 YFSETQ, per germline. The CDR3: CASSQGQGSDNEQFF. For the CDR3, the DNA is TGCGCCAGCAGTCAAGGACAGGGTAGTGACAATGAGCAGTTCTTC.

The rearrangement links TRBV29-1 to TRBJ2-3, with 7 bases that match TRBD2. The CDR3 spans 13 residues. Unmatched junction bases numbered 5, after V lost 6 bases and J lost 2 bases. Germline CDR1 and CDR2: SQVTM and ANQGSEA. CDR3 sequence (DNA): TGCAGCGTCAGACTAGCAGACACAGATACGCAGTATTTT. Amino acids: CSVRLADTDTQYF.

The chain has TRBV29-1 and TRBJ2-2; possibly TRBD2 for D (7 bases). V was trimmed by 4 bases and J by 5 bases, leaving 11 bases between them. This CDR3 is built from 13 residues. Germline CDR1 SQVTM, CDR2 ANQGSEA. The CDR3 reads CSVGRGGTGELFF. In nucleotides, the CDR3 is TGCAGCGTTGGAAGGGGGGGGACCGGGGAGCTGTTTTTT.

The chain recombines TRBV5-8 with TRBJ1-1; D gene ambiguous. The germline gives CDR1 SGHTS, CDR2 YDEGEE. V lost 3 bases, J lost 5 bases, and 17 bases lay in between. This CDR3 is built from 15 residues. The CDR3 DNA follows: TGTGCCAGCAGCTCCCCACGTAAGGGTGATACTGAAGCTTTCTTT. Residues: CASSSPRKGDTEAFF.

In this sample, this clone turned up once. The rearrangement uses TRBV27 and TRBJ2-7; 9 positions match TRBD1. Germline-derived CDR1 and CDR2 are MNHEY and SMNVEV (reference sequence). The CDR3 covers 16 residues. J lost 0 bases, V lost 5 bases, and 8 bases had no gene match. In nucleotides, the CDR3 is TGTGCCAGCAGTACTACAGGGGGCGGGAGCTCCTACGAGCAGTACTTC. Encoded protein: CASSTTGGGSSYEQYF.

The chain is built from TRBV7-9 and TRBJ2-1; the match to TRBD2 covers 13 bases. The CDR3 contains 16 residues. Trimming removed 5 bases from V and 8 bases from J; junction bases left unmatched: 9. CDR1 and CDR2 from the germline V gene are SEHNR and FQNEAQ (reference sequence). CDR3 bases: TGTGCCAGCAGCAGAAGTACTAGCGGGGGGGTCGATGAGCAGTTCTTC. It yields the protein CASSRSTSGGVDEQFF.

The chain uses TRBV27 and TRBJ2-7, with D uncertain. Trimming shortened V by 0 bases and J by 6 bases, and 9 bases separated the two germline ends. Per germline, CDR1 MNHEY and CDR2 SMNVEV (reference sequence). The CDR3 has 13 residues. CDR3 amino acids: CASSLSRGSEQYF. The CDR3 nucleotides are TGTGCCAGCAGTTTATCCAGAGGCTCCGAGCAGTACTTC.

This chain connects TRBV6-1 to TRBJ2-6, with 10 bases that match TRBD2. The CDR3 totals 16 residues. V shed 4 bases and J 0 bases; nucleotides not matched to a gene: 0. The germline V gene encodes CDR1 MNHNS and CDR2 SASEGT. DNA for the CDR3: TGTGCCAGCAGTGGGACTAGCGGCTCTGGGGCCAACGTCCTGACTTTC. Its translation is CASSGTSGSGANVLTF.

V usage is TRBV27 and J usage is TRBJ2-1; D unresolved. This CDR3 is 14 amino acids long. Trimming took off 6 bases at V and 0 bases at J, with 9 bases between the two ends. Germline CDR1 MNHEY, CDR2 SMNVEV (reference sequence). CDR3 coding DNA: TGTGCCAGCAGACCCCCTAGCTCCTACAATGAGCAGTTCTTC. Protein: CASRPPSSYNEQFF.

The chain combines TRBV19 with TRBJ2-7; 9 bases align to TRBD2. CDR1 is LNHDA and CDR2 is SQIVND in the germline V gene (reference sequence). The CDR3 has 17 residues. J gave up 6 bases and V 5 bases, and 17 bases lay outside the gene matches. The CDR3, as DNA: TGTGCCAGTAGTCCCGAGGGACCGACTAGCGGTTTAGCCGAGCAGTACTTC. Translation: CASSPEGPTSGLAEQYF.

This rearrangement joins TRBV14 to TRBJ2-7, with 8 positions matching TRBD1. Germline trimming cut 0 bases from V and 2 bases from J; bases unmatched to any gene: 0. Germline CDR1 reads SGHDN; CDR2 reads FVKESK. The CDR3 sequence is 14 residues long. CDR3 loop: CASSQETGAYEQYF. In DNA form, the CDR3 reads TGTGCCAGCAGCCAAGAGACAGGGGCCTACGAGCAGTACTTC.

J is TRBJ2-1 and V is TRBV5-6; maybe TRBD2 (5 bases). Per germline, CDR1 SGHDT and CDR2 YYEEEE. Trimming took off 4 bases at V and 10 bases at J, with 12 bases between the two ends. The CDR3 is made up of 12 amino acids. This CDR3 is CASSLLGMEQFF. DNA for the CDR3: TGTGCCAGCAGCCTACTAGGGATGGAGCAGTTCTTC.

This clone was counted between two and nine times. This chain links TRBV7-6 with TRBJ1-2; D may be TRBD1 (6 bases). The germline gives CDR1 SGHVS, CDR2 FNYEAQ. Trimming took 1 base from V and 4 from J, leaving 16 bases between them. This CDR3 has 16 amino acids. The CDR3: CASSLGMGGPLYGYTF. The DNA for the CDR3 is TGTGCCAGCAGCTTAGGGATGGGGGGGCCCCTCTATGGCTACACCTTC.

The chain couples TRBV13 to TRBJ1-4, with D unresolved. Germline CDR1 PRHDT, CDR2 FYEKMQ (reference sequence). The V end lost 7 bases, the J end lost 0 bases, and 6 bases lay between the germline ends. CDR3 length: 13 residues. The CDR3 here is CASKLATNEKLFF. Here the CDR3 DNA reads TGTGCCAGCAAGCTTGCAACTAATGAAAAACTGTTTTTT.

This rearrangement joins TRBV7-9 to TRBJ1-4, with D maybe TRBD1 (5 bases). The CDR3 consists of 14 residues. Trimming took off 3 bases at V and 7 bases at J, with 12 bases between the two ends. CDR1 SEHNR and CDR2 FQNEAQ come from the germline V gene (reference sequence). For the CDR3, the DNA is TGTGCCAGCAGCTTCTGGGACGAAGGTGAAAAACTGTTTTTT. Translating gives CASSFWDEGEKLFF.

The V gene is TRBV27, the J gene TRBJ2-1; TRBD1 is a possible D gene (5 bases). Germline V lookup: CDR1 MNHEY, CDR2 SMNVEV (reference sequence). With 8 bases removed from V and 10 bases from J, the gap between germline ends came to 12 bases. The CDR3 covers 11 residues. CDR3 nucleotides: TGTGCCAGCGGCTTTAACAGGGAGCAGTTCTTC. Translated, it gives CASGFNREQFF.

The chain joins TRBV10-2 to TRBJ2-7; 7 bases align to TRBD1. Germline-derived CDR1 and CDR2 are WSHSY and SAAADI. J was trimmed by 4 bases and V by 4 bases; bases with no gene match: 7. This CDR3 comprises 14 residues. The CDR3 DNA is TGCGCCAGCAGTGTCGGACAGGCGACTTACGAGCAGTACTTC. Protein sequence: CASSVGQATYEQYF.

V is TRBV7-6 and J is TRBJ2-1; no clear D. Trimming left V 5 bases short and J 6 bases short, with 11 bases between. In germline, CDR1 is SGHVS, CDR2 FNYEAQ. This CDR3 has 13 amino acids. The CDR3 spells CASSQAYGNEQFF. CDR3 in DNA: TGTGCCAGCAGCCAAGCATACGGCAATGAGCAGTTCTTC.

The chain is built from TRBV27 and TRBJ2-7, with a possible D match to TRBD1 (5 bases). Trimming cost V 6 bases and J 4 bases, with 19 bases left between them. Germline-derived CDR1 and CDR2 are MNHEY and SMNVEV (reference sequence). The CDR3 is 15 amino acids. The CDR3 DNA sequence: TGTGCCAGCAGCCTAGGGTGGCAGACAGCTTACGAGCAGTACTTC. Amino acid sequence: CASSLGWQTAYEQYF.

The J gene is TRBJ2-7, the V gene TRBV5-6; 13 nucleotides match TRBD2. V gave up 5 bases and J gave up 8 bases; unmatched junction bases: 7. The germline CDR1 and CDR2 sequences are SGHDT and YYEEEE. The CDR3 has 14 residues. CDR3 in amino acids: CASSDGTSGIKQYF. The DNA of the CDR3 is TGTGCCAGCAGTGACGGGACTAGCGGGATTAAGCAGTACTTC.

The table lists this clone with a few counts. The J gene is TRBJ2-4, the V gene TRBV9; D might be TRBD1 or TRBD2, each matching 5 bases. V was shortened by 2 bases and J by 7 bases, with 13 bases between the two germline ends. CDR1 and CDR2 from the germline V gene are SGDLS and YYNGEE. The CDR3 consists of 14 residues. The CDR3 region is CASSVGTGINIQYF. The DNA of the CDR3 is TGTGCCAGCAGCGTGGGGACCGGGATTAACATTCAGTACTTC.

The genes are TRBV11-2 and TRBJ2-3; 10 bases agree with TRBD2. The CDR3 is 15 amino acids. Per the germline V gene, CDR1 is SGHAT and CDR2 is FQNNGV. V was clipped by 8 bases and J by 2 bases; unmatched bases: 7. Written as DNA, the CDR3 is TGTGCCAGCCGTGCGAGCGGGAGGGCCACAGATACGCAGTATTTT. It specifies CASRASGRATDTQYF.

The chain is built from TRBV4-1 and TRBJ1-6; TRBD1 agrees at 8 bases. V lost 0 bases, J lost 6 bases, and 4 bases stayed unmatched. This CDR3 has 16 residues. Germline V gene data show CDR1 as MGHRA and CDR2 as YSYEKL. CDR3 DNA sequence: TGCGCCAGCAGCCAAGATGAGGGACAGGTTAATTCACCCCTCCACTTT. Translation gives CASSQDEGQVNSPLHF.